The 12 T cell receptor beta chains reported below all come from one sample, sequenced in a study of tumor-infiltrating lymphocytes in oesophageal squamous cell carcinoma. MiXCR, run by TCRdb on the PCR reads, gives a single entry per CDR3 protein. The sample consists of 23,000 or so distinct CDR3 sequences, around two fifths of them appearing once. Specimen: esophageal tumor tissue. The receptors come from a male donor with esophageal squamous cell carcinoma.

CDR3 in DNA: TGTGCCAGCAGACAAGACAGGGGGGAAGCTTTCTTT. It is translated as CASRQDRGEAFF. This chain joins TRBV7-3 and TRBJ1-1; 9 nucleotides line up with TRBD1. CDR1 SGHTA and CDR2 FQGTGA come from the germline V gene. This CDR3 is 12 amino acids long. Losses at the gene ends were 6 bases for V and 8 bases for J; bases not matched to a gene: 4.

The gene calls are TRBV7-3 and TRBJ2-7, with TRBD2 matching 11 bases. This CDR3 has 15 residues. Per germline, CDR1 SGHTA and CDR2 FQGTGA. The J segment lost 7 bases and the V segment lost 2 bases, leaving 7 bases of the junction unmatched. CDR3 sequence (DNA): TGTGCCAGCAGCTTAGGGACTAGCGGCAACAATGAGCAGTACTTC. This encodes CASSLGTSGNNEQYF.

This clonotype was seen only a few times. The chain carries TRBV7-4 and TRBJ1-5; 7 bases line up with TRBD1. With 5 bases clipped from V and 2 bases from J, the junction kept 3 bases outside the gene matches. From germline, CDR1 is SGHVT and CDR2 SQSDAQ. This CDR3 region has 14 residues. The CDR3 loop is CASSSTGGNQPQHF. The DNA for the CDR3 is TGTGCCAGCAGCAGTACAGGGGGCAATCAGCCCCAGCATTTT. The variable domain in full, with the rest retrieved from reference TRBV7-4 and TRBJ1-5, is GAGVSQSPRYKVAKRGRDVALRCDSISGHVTLYWYRQTLGQGSEVLTYSQSDAQRDKSGRPSGRFSAERPERSVSTLKIQRTEQGDSAVYLCASSSTGGNQPQHFGDGTRLSIL.

This clonotype is medium-sized. V and J are TRBV7-3 and TRBJ2-6; D is unresolved. Trimming removed 5 bases at V and 1 base at J, with 21 bases between. This CDR3 has 19 amino acids. Per germline, CDR1 SGHTA and CDR2 FQGTGA. CDR3 nucleotides: TGTGCCAGCAGCCTACGACATAATCTGGCGAGTTCTGGGGCCAACGTCCTGACTTTC. The encoded protein is CASSLRHNLASSGANVLTF.

The V and J genes are TRBV6-9 and TRBJ2-2; 8 nucleotides match TRBD2. V shed 5 bases, J shed 4 bases, and the junction held 12 bases outside the gene matches. Germline V gives CDR1 MNHGY, CDR2 SVAAGI. The CDR3 sequence is 17 residues long. The CDR3 spells CASSLGGRLAITGELFF. The CDR3 nucleotides are TGTGCCAGCAGTCTCGGTGGGAGACTAGCGATCACCGGGGAGCTGTTTTTT.

Turning to this clonotype: A read error is likely, as this CDR3 ends without the conserved phenylalanine or tryptophan. It is unclear where the CDR3 begins or ends on the DNA, so no DNA is shown, and the CDR3 is as TCRdb lists it. The rearrangement links TRBV7-2 to TRBJ2-7. Germline V gives CDR1 SGHTA, CDR2 FQGNSA. The CDR3 spans 16 residues, counting both ends. The CDR3 spells CASSLNPSVYGYTFGS.

About this clonotype: Given the absence of the conserved phenylalanine or tryptophan at the CDR3 end, a read error is likely. It is unclear where the CDR3 begins or ends on the DNA, so no DNA is shown, and the CDR3 is as TCRdb lists it. The chain links TRBV2 to TRBJ2-1; the table assigns TRBD1, which was not confirmed against the DNA. The CDR3 sequence runs 16 residues, both termini included. The germline V gene encodes CDR1 SNHLY and CDR2 FYNNEI. The CDR3 is CASSKPGAEYGYTFGS.

In this sample, this clonotype turned up many times. The chain has TRBV12-3 or TRBV12-4 and TRBJ2-1, with D perhaps given as TRBD1 or TRBD2 (5 bases each). Trimming pared 2 bases from V and 6 bases from J, leaving 11 bases between. CDR3 length: 14 amino acids. The CDR3 bases are TGTGCCAGCAGTTTAATGGGACCTATCAATGAGCAGTTCTTC. Translation gives CASSLMGPINEQFF.

The genes are TRBV7-3 and TRBJ1-2; 7 nucleotides align to TRBD1. With 2 bases clipped from V and 3 bases from J, the junction kept 3 bases outside the gene matches. CDR1 SGHTA and CDR2 FQGTGA come from the germline V gene. This CDR3 spans 14 amino acids. CDR3 sequence: CASSLAGGYYGYTF. For the CDR3, the DNA is TGTGCCAGCAGCTTAGCAGGGGGATACTATGGCTACACCTTC. Supplemented by reference TRBV7-3 and TRBJ1-2, the full variable domain reads GAGVSQTPSNKVTEKGKYVELRCDPISGHTALYWYRQSLGQGPEFLIYFQGTGAADDSGLPNDRFFAVRPEGSVSTLKIQRTERGDSAVYLCASSLAGGYYGYTFGSGTRLTVV.

At least ten counts were recorded for this clonotype. This chain links TRBV6-1 with TRBJ2-7; D is possibly TRBD1 (5 bases). Germline-derived CDR1 and CDR2 are MNHNS and SASEGT. This CDR3 region has 12 residues. V lost 10 bases, J lost 2 bases, and 12 bases lay in between. CDR3 coding DNA: TGTGCCATTGAGACAGAAACCTACGAGCAGTACTTC. Its protein is CAIETETYEQYF.

The chain recombines TRBV12-3 or TRBV12-4 with TRBJ2-3; a possible D gene is TRBD2 (6 bases). The germline V and J ends were trimmed by 3 bases and 14 bases, with 30 bases remaining between them. The CDR3 totals 17 residues. CDR3 nucleotide sequence: TGTGCCAGCAGTTTTATAGTGGGGGACTTGAGGACCGGGGAGCTGTATTTT. Protein product: CASSFIVGDLRTGELYF.

This clonotype is judged medium-sized. The chain joins TRBV6-1 to TRBJ2-3; D tentatively reads TRBD1 or TRBD2 (5 bases each). The V gene's germline CDR1 is MNHNS and CDR2 SASEGT. CDR3 length: 14 amino acids. V dropped 7 bases and J dropped 2 bases, with 13 bases sitting between them. CDR3 DNA: TGTGCCAGCATGAGTCTAGGGACCACAGATACGCAGTATTTT. Encoded protein: CASMSLGTTDTQYF.